A selection of T cell receptor beta chains follows, all from one sample in a study of regulatory T cells in long-lasting Graves disease. TCRdb reanalysed the multiplex PCR reads using MiXCR and keeps one entry per CDR3 protein. The table lists approximately 360,000 distinct CDR3 sequences, around 11% of them singletons, with approximately 19% in the top ten. These records were also assigned to another study, of T cells in Graves' hyperthyroidism and ophthalmopathy.

Source: peripheral blood mononuclear cells (PBMCs), taken at new diagnosis, from a patient treated with antithyroid drugs. The receptors derive from a woman aged 18-29 years with Graves disease. The CDR3 runs from the conserved cysteine through the conserved F or W. Fields, in order: D gene, clone size, V gene, J gene, CDR3 DNA, CDR3 protein. The D gene is left open where the match is weak. Some rows mark clone size as missing; the rest say once, few, many or name a class of expanded clone.

d_gene: TRBD1; abundance: many; v_gene: TRBV25-1; j_gene: TRBJ1-5; CDR3nt: TGTGCCAGCATGGGACAGCCTTTTAACAATCAGCCCCAGCATTTT; CDR3aa: CASMGQPFNNQPQHF
d_gene: -; abundance: -; v_gene: TRBV7-8; j_gene: TRBJ2-2; CDR3nt: TGTGCCAGCAGGGGGGTTTTATTAGGTAGCCCCTCGAACACCGGGGAGCTGTTTTTT; CDR3aa: CASRGVLLGSPSNTGELFF
d_gene: TRBD1; abundance: many; v_gene: TRBV3-1; j_gene: TRBJ1-5; CDR3nt: TGTGCCAGTTACAAAGACAGGGGGCCTAGTCAGCCCCAGCATTTT; CDR3aa: CASYKDRGPSQPQHF
d_gene: -; abundance: many; v_gene: TRBV5-1; j_gene: TRBJ2-3; CDR3nt: TGCGCCAGCATGCGGGGAGATACGCAGTATTTT; CDR3aa: CASMRGDTQYF
d_gene: -; abundance: many; v_gene: TRBV2; j_gene: TRBJ2-7; CDR3nt: TGTGCCATTTACAGGAAAACCTACGAGCAGTACTTC; CDR3aa: CAIYRKTYEQYF
d_gene: -; abundance: -; v_gene: TRBV19; j_gene: TRBJ1-3; CDR3nt: TGTGCCAGTAGCCCCCGAAACACCATATATTTT; CDR3aa: CASSPRNTIYF
d_gene: TRBD2; abundance: few; v_gene: TRBV4-2; j_gene: TRBJ2-3; CDR3nt: TGTGCCAGCAGCCAAGATCCCGCGGGAGGTGGGGATACGCAGTATTTT; CDR3aa: CASSQDPAGGGDTQYF
d_gene: TRBD2; abundance: many; v_gene: TRBV11-2; j_gene: TRBJ2-5; CDR3nt: TGTGCCAGCACCCGAAGGGGACCGGGACTAGCGGGAGAGAGAGAGACCCAGTACTTC; CDR3aa: CASTRRGPGLAGERETQYF
d_gene: -; abundance: many; v_gene: TRBV12-3/TRBV12-4; j_gene: TRBJ1-1; CDR3nt: TGTGCCAGCAGTTTAAATGGAGGTAACACTGAAGCTTTCTTT; CDR3aa: CASSLNGGNTEAFF
d_gene: -; abundance: -; v_gene: TRBV11-2; j_gene: TRBJ2-7; CDR3nt: TGTGCCAGCAGCTTAGATTCCTTCGGTCGGCCGCCCTACGAGCAGTACTTC; CDR3aa: CASSLDSFGRPPYEQYF
d_gene: -; abundance: many; v_gene: TRBV7-9; j_gene: TRBJ1-1; CDR3nt: TGTGCCAGCAGCTTAGAAGGTCACATGAACACTGAAGCTTTCTTT; CDR3aa: CASSLEGHMNTEAFF
d_gene: -; abundance: many; v_gene: TRBV6-1; j_gene: TRBJ2-1; CDR3nt: TGTGCCAGCAGTCACAGCTTTATCGGCTCCTACAATGAGCAGTTCTTC; CDR3aa: CASSHSFIGSYNEQFF
d_gene: -; abundance: -; v_gene: TRBV5-1; j_gene: TRBJ2-5; CDR3nt: TGCGCCAGCAGCTTACGGAGGCAGTCGGGGGAGACCCAGTGCTTC; CDR3aa: CASSLRRQSGETQCF
d_gene: TRBD2; abundance: -; v_gene: TRBV2; j_gene: TRBJ2-5; CDR3nt: TGTGCCAGCAGTGAGGGTAGCGGGGGGTCCCCCCAGGAGACCCAGTACTTC; CDR3aa: CASSEGSGGSPQETQYF
d_gene: -; abundance: many; v_gene: TRBV7-2; j_gene: TRBJ2-7; CDR3nt: TGTGCCAGCACTCTTCAGGTTGCCTACGAGCAGTACTTC; CDR3aa: CASTLQVAYEQYF
d_gene: -; abundance: many; v_gene: TRBV6-1; j_gene: TRBJ2-3; CDR3nt: TGTGCCAGCAGTCGGACGGCTAGCACAGATACGCAGTATTTT; CDR3aa: CASSRTASTDTQYF
d_gene: TRBD2; abundance: few; v_gene: TRBV7-9; j_gene: TRBJ2-3; CDR3nt: TGTGCCAGCAGCTTGGGTAGGACTAGAGGTACCGATACGCAGTATTTT; CDR3aa: CASSLGRTRGTDTQYF
d_gene: -; abundance: few; v_gene: TRBV9; j_gene: TRBJ1-2; CDR3nt: TGTGCCAGCAGCGTAGGACTGCCAGGTCAGAACTATGGCTACACCTTC; CDR3aa: CASSVGLPGQNYGYTF
d_gene: TRBD2; abundance: few; v_gene: TRBV20-1; j_gene: TRBJ2-1; CDR3nt: TGCAGTGCAAGTTGGACTAGCGGATACAATGAGCAGTTCTTC; CDR3aa: CSASWTSGYNEQFF
d_gene: -; abundance: many; v_gene: TRBV20-1; j_gene: TRBJ1-1; CDR3nt: TGCAGTGCCTTACTAGGCCAGGAGGATTTT; CDR3aa: CSALLGQEDF
d_gene: -; abundance: -; v_gene: TRBV13; j_gene: TRBJ2-7; CDR3nt: TGTGCCAGCAGCTTGGCGTTCAGCTCCTACGAGCAGTACTTC; CDR3aa: CASSLAFSSYEQYF
d_gene: -; abundance: many; v_gene: TRBV2; j_gene: TRBJ2-3; CDR3nt: TGTGCCAGCAGTGAGGAGCCCCCAAATACGCAGTATTTT; CDR3aa: CASSEEPPNTQYF